The TCR beta chain described here comes from a study of beta chain features in type 1 diabetes. Study-wide results and limits: In comparison with healthy donors, patients had naive, central memory and Treg TCRB repertoires that appeared more similar. HLA effects on TCRB rearrangement stayed unresolved here. Shortening of TCRB CDR3s, moderate but significant, appeared in all four CD4+ subsets of Type 1 diabetes patients.

Reverse transcribing all isolated RNA meant expressed TCRB transcripts were sequenced. Libraries were prepared by immunoSEQ multiplex PCR; TCRdb keeps only in-frame clonotypes and omits some of them. The table records 52,000 or so clones, around 50% of them present only once. The length of the CDR3 is 13 residues. The J segment lost 11 bases and the V segment lost 7 bases, leaving 12 bases of the junction unmatched. CDR1 and CDR2 (germline): MDHEN, SYDVKM. Of note for this clone: What it recognizes is unknown.

This clonotype was obtained from a woman aged 40 to 49 with type 1 diabetes. The chain joins TRBV28 to TRBJ1-1; 8 bases align to TRBD1. Sequencing used Tregs from blood. CDR3 nucleotides: TGTGCCAGCACCCTCAGGGGGCTGAGGTGGGCTTTCTTT. Its protein product is CASTLRGLRWAFF.